This T cell receptor beta chain was identified during a study of blood T cell repertoires in COVID-19. Assay used: immunoSEQ multiplex PCR; TCRdb lists only in-frame clones, some missing. Here the sample spans roughly 300,000 clones, less than 90% being singletons. This CDR3 region has 14 residues. The chain links TRBV21-1 to TRBJ2-5; no DNA check was done on the table's D call, TRBD1. TRBV21-1 constitutes a pseudogene. The sequencing input was PBMCs or T cells enriched from blood (not recorded which). The sequence came from a woman in her twenties or thirties who had recovered from COVID-19. CDR3: CASSKGTEKETQYF. The CDR3 coding sequence is TGTGCCAGCAGCAAAGGGACAGAAAAAGAGACCCAGTACTTC.